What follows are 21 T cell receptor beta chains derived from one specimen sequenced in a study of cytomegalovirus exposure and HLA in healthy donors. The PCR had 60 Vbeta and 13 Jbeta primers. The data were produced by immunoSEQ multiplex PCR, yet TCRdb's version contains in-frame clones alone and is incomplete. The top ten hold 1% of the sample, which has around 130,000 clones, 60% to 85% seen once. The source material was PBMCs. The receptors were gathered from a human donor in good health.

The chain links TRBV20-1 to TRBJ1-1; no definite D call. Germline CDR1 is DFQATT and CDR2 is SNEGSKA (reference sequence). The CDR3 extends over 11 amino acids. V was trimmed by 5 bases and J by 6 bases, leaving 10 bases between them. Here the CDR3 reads CSAPQAAEAFF. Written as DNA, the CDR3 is TGCAGTGCTCCCCAGGCCGCTGAAGCTTTCTTT.

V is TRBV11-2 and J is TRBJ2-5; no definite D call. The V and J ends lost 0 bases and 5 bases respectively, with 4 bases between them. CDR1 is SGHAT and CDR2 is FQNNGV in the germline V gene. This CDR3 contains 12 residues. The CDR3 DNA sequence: TGTGCCAGCAGCTTAGATCGGGAGACCCAGTACTTC. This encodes CASSLDRETQYF. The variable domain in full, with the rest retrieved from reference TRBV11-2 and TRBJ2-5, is EAGVAQSPRYKIIEKRQSVAFWCNPISGHATLYWYQQILGQGPKLLIQFQNNGVVDDSQLPKDRFSAERLKGVDSTLKIQPAKLEDSAVYLCASSLDRETQYFGPGTRLLVL.

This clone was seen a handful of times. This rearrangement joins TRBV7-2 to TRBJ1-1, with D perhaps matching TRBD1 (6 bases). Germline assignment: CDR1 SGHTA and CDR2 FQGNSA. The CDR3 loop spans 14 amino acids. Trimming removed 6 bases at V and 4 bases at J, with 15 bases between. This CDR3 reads CASRHREGRTEAFF. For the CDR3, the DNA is TGTGCCAGCAGACACAGGGAGGGGCGCACTGAAGCTTTCTTT.

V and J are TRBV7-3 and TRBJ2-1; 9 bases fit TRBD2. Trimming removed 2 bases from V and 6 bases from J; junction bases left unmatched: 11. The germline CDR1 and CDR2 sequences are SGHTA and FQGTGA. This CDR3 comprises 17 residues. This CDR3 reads CASSLLAGDPPPNEQFF. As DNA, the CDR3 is TGTGCCAGCAGCTTATTAGCGGGGGACCCACCGCCCAATGAGCAGTTCTTC.

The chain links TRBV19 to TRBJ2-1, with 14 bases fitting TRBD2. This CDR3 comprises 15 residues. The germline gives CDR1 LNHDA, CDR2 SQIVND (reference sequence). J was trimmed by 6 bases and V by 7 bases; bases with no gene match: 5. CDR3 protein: CASIGTSGGFNEQFF. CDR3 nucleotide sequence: TGTGCCAGTATCGGGACTAGCGGGGGTTTCAATGAGCAGTTCTTC.

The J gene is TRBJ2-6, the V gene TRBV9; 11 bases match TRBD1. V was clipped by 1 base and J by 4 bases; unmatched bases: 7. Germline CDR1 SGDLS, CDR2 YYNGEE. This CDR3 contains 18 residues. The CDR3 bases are TGTGCCAGCAGCGTACTCGGACAGGGGGCAACAGGGGCCAACGTCCTGACTTTC. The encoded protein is CASSVLGQGATGANVLTF. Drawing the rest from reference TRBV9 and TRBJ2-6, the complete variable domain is DSGVTQTPKHLITATGQRVTLRCSPRSGDLSVYWYQQSLDQGLQFLIQYYNGEERAKGNILERFSAQQFPDLHSELNLSSLELGDSALYFCASSVLGQGATGANVLTFGAGSRLTVL.

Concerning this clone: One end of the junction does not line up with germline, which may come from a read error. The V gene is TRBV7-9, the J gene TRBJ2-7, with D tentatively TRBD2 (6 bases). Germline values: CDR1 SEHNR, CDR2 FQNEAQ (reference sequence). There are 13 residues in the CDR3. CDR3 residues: CSSIPTGRNEQYF. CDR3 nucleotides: TGTTCCAGCATTCCGACCGGGAGAAACGAGCAGTACTTC.

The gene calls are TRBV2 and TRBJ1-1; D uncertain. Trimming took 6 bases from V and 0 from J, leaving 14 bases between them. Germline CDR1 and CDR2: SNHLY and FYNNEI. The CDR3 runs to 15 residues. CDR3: CASSGGFSVNTEAFF. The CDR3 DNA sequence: TGTGCCAGCAGCGGAGGATTTTCAGTGAACACTGAAGCTTTCTTT.

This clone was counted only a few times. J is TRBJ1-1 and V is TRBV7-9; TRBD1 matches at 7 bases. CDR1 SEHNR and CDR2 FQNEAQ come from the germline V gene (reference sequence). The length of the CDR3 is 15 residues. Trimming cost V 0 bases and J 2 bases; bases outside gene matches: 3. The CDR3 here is CASSLAGQPNTEAFF. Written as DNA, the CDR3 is TGTGCCAGCAGCTTAGCGGGACAGCCAAACACTGAAGCTTTCTTT.

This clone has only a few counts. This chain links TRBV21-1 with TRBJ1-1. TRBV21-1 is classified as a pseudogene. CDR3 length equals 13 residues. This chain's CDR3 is CASRNRGGAEAFF. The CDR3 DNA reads TGTGCCAGCAGAAATCGGGGAGGGGCTGAAGCTTTCTTT.

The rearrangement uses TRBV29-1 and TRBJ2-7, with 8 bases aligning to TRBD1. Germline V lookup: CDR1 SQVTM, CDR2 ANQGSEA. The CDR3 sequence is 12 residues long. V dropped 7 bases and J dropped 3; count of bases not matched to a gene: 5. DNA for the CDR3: TGCAGCGCCCACGGGACAGGCTACGAGCAGTACTTC. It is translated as CSAHGTGYEQYF.

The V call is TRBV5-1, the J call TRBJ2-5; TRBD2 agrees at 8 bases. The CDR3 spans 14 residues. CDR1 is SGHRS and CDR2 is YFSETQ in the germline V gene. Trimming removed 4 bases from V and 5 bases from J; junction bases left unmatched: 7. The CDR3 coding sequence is TGCGCCAGCAGCCCGAGCGGGGGTGGGGAGACCCAGTACTTC. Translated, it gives CASSPSGGGETQYF.

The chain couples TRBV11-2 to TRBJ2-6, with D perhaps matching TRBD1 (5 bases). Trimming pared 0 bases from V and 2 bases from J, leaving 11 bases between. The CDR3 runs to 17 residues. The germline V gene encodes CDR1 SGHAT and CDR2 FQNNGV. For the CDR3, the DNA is TGTGCCAGCAGCTTAGACAGGGAAGGAGCTGGGGCCAACGTCCTGACTTTC. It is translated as CASSLDREGAGANVLTF.

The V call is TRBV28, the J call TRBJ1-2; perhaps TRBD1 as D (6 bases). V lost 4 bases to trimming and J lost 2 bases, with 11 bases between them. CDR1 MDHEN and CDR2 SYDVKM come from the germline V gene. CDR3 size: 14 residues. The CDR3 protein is CASSSGTGNYGYTF. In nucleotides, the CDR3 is TGTGCCAGCAGTTCCGGAACAGGGAACTATGGCTACACCTTC.

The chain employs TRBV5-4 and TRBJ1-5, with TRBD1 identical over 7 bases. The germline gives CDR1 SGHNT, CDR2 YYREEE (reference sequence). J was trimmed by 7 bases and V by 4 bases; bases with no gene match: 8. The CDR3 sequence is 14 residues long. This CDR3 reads CASSPRTGGQPQHF. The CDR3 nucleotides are TGTGCCAGCAGCCCGAGGACAGGCGGCCAGCCCCAGCATTTT.

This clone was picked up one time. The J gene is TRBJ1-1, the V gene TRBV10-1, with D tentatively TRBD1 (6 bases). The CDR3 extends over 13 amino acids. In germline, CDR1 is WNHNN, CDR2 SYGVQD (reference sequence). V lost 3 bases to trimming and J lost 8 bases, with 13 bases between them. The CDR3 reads CASSDRTGYEAFF. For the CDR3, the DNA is TGCGCCAGCAGTGATCGAACAGGGTACGAAGCTTTCTTT.

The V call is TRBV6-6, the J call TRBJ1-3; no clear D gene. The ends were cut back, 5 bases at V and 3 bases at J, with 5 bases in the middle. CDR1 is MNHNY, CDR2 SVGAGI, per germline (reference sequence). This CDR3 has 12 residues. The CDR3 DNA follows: TGTGCCAGCAGTCCCGGTGGAAACACCATATATTTT. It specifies CASSPGGNTIYF.

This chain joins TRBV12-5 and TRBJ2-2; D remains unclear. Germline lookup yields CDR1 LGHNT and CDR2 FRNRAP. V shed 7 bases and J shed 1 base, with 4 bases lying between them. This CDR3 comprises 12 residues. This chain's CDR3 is CASVWNTGELFF. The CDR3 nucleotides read TGTGCTAGTGTCTGGAACACCGGGGAGCTGTTTTTT.

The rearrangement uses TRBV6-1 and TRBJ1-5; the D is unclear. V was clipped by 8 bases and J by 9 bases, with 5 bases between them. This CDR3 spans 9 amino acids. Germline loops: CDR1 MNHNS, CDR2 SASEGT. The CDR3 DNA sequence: TGTGCCAGCTCTTGGCCCCAGCATTTT. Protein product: CASSWPQHF.

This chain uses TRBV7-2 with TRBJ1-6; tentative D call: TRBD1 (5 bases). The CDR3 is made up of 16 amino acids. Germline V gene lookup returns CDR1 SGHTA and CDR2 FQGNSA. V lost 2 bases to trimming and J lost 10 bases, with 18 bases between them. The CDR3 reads CASSLNAGWNRSPLHF. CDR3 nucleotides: TGTGCCAGCAGCTTAAACGCAGGGTGGAACCGGTCACCCCTCCACTTT. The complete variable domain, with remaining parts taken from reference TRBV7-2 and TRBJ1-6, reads GAGVSQSPSNKVTEKGKDVELRCDPISGHTALYWYRQSLGQGLEFLIYFQGNSAPDKSGLPSDRFSAERTGGSVSTLTIQRTQQEDSAVYLCASSLNAGWNRSPLHFGNGTRLTVT.

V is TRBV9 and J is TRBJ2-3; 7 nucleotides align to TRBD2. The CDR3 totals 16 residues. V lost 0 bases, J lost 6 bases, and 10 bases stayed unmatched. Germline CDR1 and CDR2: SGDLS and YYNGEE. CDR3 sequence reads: CASSVASGEMRDTQYF. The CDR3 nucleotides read TGTGCCAGCAGCGTAGCGAGCGGGGAAATGAGGGATACGCAGTATTTT.